Each of the 29 T cell receptor beta chains below was sequenced from the same sample in a study of CD8+CD57+ T cells in acquired aplastic anemia. Sequencing was done on patients that had shown CD8+CD57+ cell expansion by flow cytometry. Researchers used genomic DNA as the template to profile TCR beta VDJ and CDR3. TCRdb analysed the reads with MiXCR anew, one entry per CDR3 protein. This sample has 150,000 to 200,000 distinct CDR3 sequences; 63% occur once, and the top ten carry roughly 43%. Sample: sorted CD4+, CD8+, or CD8+CD57+ T cells (not recorded which) from PBMCs. These receptors all come from a human donor with aplastic anemia.

This clonotype occurred many times. The chain uses TRBV10-2 and TRBJ2-1, with a possible D match to TRBD1 (6 bases). V lost 5 bases and J 0 bases, leaving 11 bases between the germline ends. The CDR3 consists of 15 residues. Per the germline V gene, CDR1 is WSHSY and CDR2 is SAAADI. The CDR3 here is CASSTLDSSYNEQFF. In nucleotides, the CDR3 is TGCGCCAGCAGTACGTTGGACAGCTCCTACAATGAGCAGTTCTTC.

This clonotype was picked up many times. The chain combines TRBV7-6 with TRBJ2-5; D is tentatively TRBD1 or TRBD2 (5 bases each). Germline V gene data show CDR1 as SGHVS and CDR2 as FNYEAQ. The CDR3 has 18 amino acids. Trimming left V 4 bases short and J 9 bases short, with 30 bases between. The CDR3 coding sequence is TGTGCCAGCAGCTACTCGGGAACCGGGACCTCCTTACTGGAGGCCCAGTACTTC. It is translated as CASSYSGTGTSLLEAQYF.

CDR3 protein: CSARRQGSHEQYF. The DNA for the CDR3 is TGCAGTGCTCGGAGACAGGGGAGTCACGAGCAGTACTTC. V and J are TRBV20-1 and TRBJ2-7, with 8 bases that match TRBD1. The CDR3 runs to 13 residues. CDR1 DFQATT and CDR2 SNEGSKA come from the germline V gene (reference sequence). J lost 5 bases, V lost 5 bases, and 8 bases had no gene match.

The gene calls are TRBV25-1 and TRBJ1-1; possible D gene TRBD1, 6 bases. CDR3 length equals 13 residues. V was clipped by 2 bases and J by 7 bases, with 11 bases between them. In germline, CDR1 is MGHDK, CDR2 SYGVNS. DNA for the CDR3: TGTGCCAGCAGTGAAGATCTCAGGGGTGAAGCTTTCTTT. Amino acids: CASSEDLRGEAFF.

This chain joins TRBV24-1 and TRBJ2-3, with D uncertain. Germline CDR1 reads KGHDR; CDR2 reads SFDVKD. V was clipped by 4 bases and J by 0 bases, with 13 bases between them. The CDR3 length is 16 residues. The CDR3 sequence is CATSDAGDSSTDTQYF. CDR3 sequence (DNA): TGTGCCACCAGTGACGCAGGAGACTCTAGCACAGATACGCAGTATTTT.

The chain uses TRBV2 and TRBJ2-7; weak D call: TRBD1 (5 bases). The CDR3 runs 11 residues. The germline CDR1 and CDR2 sequences are SNHLY and FYNNEI. The germline V and J ends were trimmed by 10 bases and 2 bases, with 9 bases remaining between them. In nucleotides, the CDR3 is TGTGCCACAAGACAGACCTACGAGCAGTACTTC. It yields the protein CATRQTYEQYF.

Remarks on this clonotype: This could be a read error, since a much larger clone is one nucleotide away. Given the absence of the conserved phenylalanine or tryptophan at the CDR3 end, a read error is likely. The chain joins TRBV4-2 to TRBJ1-1, with TRBD1 matching over 7 bases. Germline values: CDR1 LGHNA, CDR2 YNFKEQ. V lost 5 bases, J lost 3 bases, and 6 bases stayed unmatched. The CDR3 has 14 amino acids. The CDR3 DNA reads as TGTGCCAGCAGCTCCCAGGGGGGGCACACTGAAGCTTTCCTT. It codes for CASSSQGGHTEAFL.

This clonotype was detected only once. V usage is TRBV20-1 and J usage is TRBJ2-7; 9 bases line up with TRBD1. Germline V gives CDR1 DFQATT, CDR2 SNEGSKA (reference sequence). The CDR3 is 13 residues long. The V segment lost 5 bases and the J segment 0 bases; nucleotides outside the gene matches: 2. The CDR3 DNA follows: TGCAGTGCTGGGACAGGGATCTCCTACGAGCAGTACTTC. Protein sequence: CSAGTGISYEQYF.

The rearrangement joins TRBV2 to TRBJ1-1, with 8 bases matching TRBD1. Looked up from germline, CDR1 is SNHLY and CDR2 is FYNNEI. The V and J ends lost 9 bases and 0 bases, in that order; junction bases with no gene match: 6. The CDR3 contains 14 residues. DNA for the CDR3: TGTGCCAGAATTGCGACAGGGGTGAACACTGAAGCTTTCTTT. Residues: CARIATGVNTEAFF.

The rearrangement joins TRBV20-1 to TRBJ2-3; the D gene is possibly TRBD2 (6 bases). This CDR3 comprises 15 residues. Germline V gives CDR1 DFQATT, CDR2 SNEGSKA (reference sequence). Trimming removed 3 bases from V and 2 bases from J, with 15 bases in between. Here the CDR3 reads CSASGEGGDTDTQYF. DNA for the CDR3: TGCAGTGCTAGTGGAGAGGGAGGCGACACAGATACGCAGTATTTT.

The chain employs TRBV25-1 and TRBJ2-6; 14 bases map to TRBD2. Looked up from germline, CDR1 is MGHDK and CDR2 is SYGVNS. The CDR3 spans 18 residues. The J segment lost 4 bases and the V segment lost 4 bases, leaving 6 bases of the junction unmatched. CDR3: CASSGGLAGVLGANVLTF. CDR3 nucleotides: TGTGCCAGCAGTGGGGGACTAGCGGGAGTCCTCGGGGCCAACGTCCTGACTTTC.

This clonotype was seen just once. The chain recombines TRBV12-3 or TRBV12-4 with TRBJ2-3; 8 bases fit TRBD2. V lost 5 bases to trimming and J lost 11 bases; unmatched junction nucleotides: 9. The CDR3 totals 13 residues. The CDR3 sequence is CASSPGGAHEQYF. Here the CDR3 DNA reads TGTGCCAGCAGTCCCGGGGGGGCCCATGAGCAGTATTTT.

The chain links TRBV5-1 to TRBJ1-5; a possible D gene is TRBD1 (5 bases). There are 14 residues in the CDR3. CDR1 and CDR2 (germline): SGHRS, YFSETQ. The germline V and J ends were trimmed by 0 bases and 6 bases, with 10 bases remaining between them. The CDR3 sequence: CASSLGGVTQPQHF. CDR3 bases: TGCGCCAGCAGCTTGGGGGGGGTTACTCAGCCCCAGCATTTT. The full variable domain, rest sourced from reference TRBV5-1 and TRBJ1-5, is KAGVTQTPRYLIKTRGQQVTLSCSPISGHRSVSWYQQTPGQGLQFLFEYFSETQRNKGNFPGRFSGRQFSNSRSEMNVSTLELGDSALYLCASSLGGVTQPQHFGDGTRLSIL.

This clonotype was seen only a few times. The chain is built from TRBV6-5 and TRBJ1-1; 8 bases align to TRBD1. The germline V gene has CDR1 MNHEY and CDR2 SVGAGI. The CDR3 is 14 residues long. V was pared by 4 bases and J by 3 bases, with 4 bases of the junction left unmatched. CDR3 nucleotides: TGTGCCAGCAGTTCCAGGGGGCCGGACACTGAAGCTTTCTTT. Translated: CASSSRGPDTEAFF.

The chain couples TRBV20-1 to TRBJ1-5, with 8 positions matching TRBD1. V was clipped by 3 bases and J by 0 bases; unmatched bases: 4. CDR3 length equals 15 residues. Germline V CDR1 and CDR2: DFQATT, SNEGSKA (reference sequence). The CDR3: CSARTDRDSNQPQHF. CDR3 in DNA: TGCAGTGCTAGGACGGACAGGGATAGCAATCAGCCCCAGCATTTT.

This clonotype was picked up a small number of times. The rearrangement uses TRBV7-2 and TRBJ2-7; a possible D gene is TRBD1 (6 bases). This CDR3 comprises 12 residues. Germline assignment: CDR1 SGHTA and CDR2 FQGNSA. Trimming left V 6 bases short and J 4 bases short, with 10 bases between. The CDR3 region is CASSLTGYEQYF. As DNA, the CDR3 is TGTGCCAGCAGTCTAACAGGGTACGAGCAGTACTTC.

This clonotype was seen repeatedly, ten times or more. This chain connects TRBV19 to TRBJ2-7, with 9 nucleotides matching TRBD1. Germline-derived CDR1 and CDR2 are LNHDA and SQIVND (reference sequence). The junction had 1 base not matched to a gene; V was cut back by 1 base and J by 3 bases. The CDR3 has 14 residues. The CDR3 region is CASSIGTGDYEQYF. CDR3 nucleotides: TGTGCCAGTAGTATAGGGACAGGGGACTACGAGCAGTACTTC.

The chain joins TRBV2 to TRBJ2-5; no clear D. V lost 5 bases to trimming and J lost 2 bases, with 18 bases between them. CDR3 length equals 16 residues. Germline values: CDR1 SNHLY, CDR2 FYNNEI. The CDR3 DNA sequence: TGTGCCAGCAGTTCGGGTAGGAATGGTCGACAAGAGACCCAGTACTTC. Protein sequence: CASSSGRNGRQETQYF.

This chain joins TRBV2 and TRBJ2-5; 11 positions agree with TRBD1. The V gene end was trimmed by 7 bases and the J gene end by 7 bases; junction bases not matched to a gene: 8. Germline CDR1 SNHLY, CDR2 FYNNEI. CDR3 size: 14 residues. The CDR3 here is CASIGQGAVGTQYF. The DNA for the CDR3 is TGTGCCAGCATTGGACAGGGGGCCGTGGGGACCCAGTACTTC. Full variable domain (rest looked up from reference TRBV2 and TRBJ2-5): EPEVTQTPSHQVTQMGQEVILRCVPISNHLYFYWYRQILGQKVEFLVSFYNNEISEKSEIFDDQFSVERPDGSNFTLKIRSTKLEDSAMYFCASIGQGAVGTQYFGPGTRLLVL.

The V call is TRBV10-1, the J call TRBJ1-6; D may be TRBD1 (6 bases). Germline CDR1 WNHNN, CDR2 SYGVQD (reference sequence). V was trimmed by 11 bases and J by 10 bases, leaving 24 bases between them. The CDR3 spans 15 residues. CDR3 loop: CAALGGRGIVSPLHF. The CDR3 DNA follows: TGCGCCGCCCTTGGGGGGCGGGGCATCGTCTCACCCCTCCACTTT.

This clonotype appeared once. This sequence joins TRBV19 and TRBJ2-1; D is ambiguous. V gave up 6 bases and J gave up 5 bases, with 11 bases separating them. Germline-derived CDR1 and CDR2 are LNHDA and SQIVND (reference sequence). The CDR3 loop spans 13 amino acids. The CDR3 region is CASRRVPDNEQFF. Written as DNA, the CDR3 is TGTGCCAGTAGGAGAGTTCCGGACAATGAGCAGTTCTTC.

The V and J genes are TRBV2 and TRBJ1-5, with D possibly matching TRBD1 (5 bases). This CDR3 has 13 residues. Germline V CDR1 and CDR2: SNHLY, FYNNEI. Trimming removed 2 bases at V and 6 bases at J, with 8 bases between. Here the CDR3 DNA reads TGTGCCAGCAGTGAATCCGGGGCTCAGCCCCAGCATTTT. This codes for CASSESGAQPQHF. Variable domain in full (rest from reference TRBV2 and TRBJ1-5): EPEVTQTPSHQVTQMGQEVILRCVPISNHLYFYWYRQILGQKVEFLVSFYNNEISEKSEIFDDQFSVERPDGSNFTLKIRSTKLEDSAMYFCASSESGAQPQHFGDGTRLSIL.

Of note for this clonotype: Since a much larger clone is just one base distant, this may be a read error. The chain recombines TRBV19 with TRBJ2-2; weak D call: TRBD2 (6 bases). The CDR3 totals 15 residues. The V gene's germline CDR1 is LNHDA and CDR2 SQIVND (reference sequence). The CDR3 nucleotides are TGTGCCAGTACCCGAACGGGACTTTACACCGGGGAGCTGTCTTTT. Encoded protein: CASTRTGLYTGELSF.

This clonotype was detected only a few times. The chain links TRBV7-3 to TRBJ2-7; maybe TRBD1 (7 bases). The CDR3 is 13 amino acids. In germline, CDR1 is SGHTA, CDR2 FQGTGA. The V and J ends lost 2 bases and 5 bases respectively, with 10 bases between them. The CDR3 sequence: CASSLQGEDEQYF. The CDR3 region has the DNA TGTGCCAGCAGCTTACAGGGGGAGGACGAGCAGTACTTC.

The chain joins TRBV7-8 to TRBJ1-5; D not resolved. Trimming removed 0 bases from V and 7 bases from J, with 16 bases in between. The V gene's germline CDR1 is SGHVS and CDR2 FQNEAQ. The CDR3 sequence is 16 residues long. The CDR3 protein is CASSLARTAWGQPQHF. The CDR3 bases are TGTGCCAGCAGCTTAGCGCGGACTGCCTGGGGACAGCCCCAGCATTTT.

The V gene is TRBV29-1, the J gene TRBJ1-1, with a possible D match to TRBD1 (5 bases). Deletions cut 7 bases from V and 6 bases from J, with 15 bases between. CDR3 length: 12 amino acids. CDR1 and CDR2 from the germline V gene are SQVTM and ANQGSEA. CDR3 DNA: TGCAGCGGGGGGACGATCCACGCTGAAGCTTTCTTT. Residues: CSGGTIHAEAFF.

This clonotype was detected many times. CDR3 loop: CSARQRGGLGNEQFF. The CDR3 DNA reads as TGCAGTGCTAGACAGCGGGGGGGCCTGGGGAATGAGCAGTTCTTC. The rearrangement uses TRBV20-1 and TRBJ2-1; 10 nucleotides agree with TRBD2. CDR3 length: 15 residues. Germline V gives CDR1 DFQATT, CDR2 SNEGSKA (reference sequence). With V trimmed by 2 bases and J by 7 bases, 8 bases remained unmatched.

This clonotype occurred once. A much larger clone is a single base away; this may be a read error. The chain employs TRBV2 and TRBJ1-4, with D possibly matching TRBD1 (6 bases). The V gene's germline CDR1 is SNHLY and CDR2 FYNNEI. The CDR3 is 15 amino acids. The CDR3 reads CASGPPDRFNEELFF. Here the CDR3 DNA reads TGTGCTAGTGGTCCACCCGACAGGTTTAATGAAGAACTGTTTTTT. The full variable domain, with the rest looked up from reference TRBV2 and TRBJ1-4, is EPEVTQTPSHQVTQMGQEVILRCVPISNHLYFYWYRQILGQKVEFLVSFYNNEISEKSEIFDDQFSVERPDGSNFTLKIRSTKLEDSAMYFCASGPPDRFNEELFFGSGTQLSVL.

The chain links TRBV20-1 to TRBJ2-1, with 14 bases matching TRBD2. V shed 6 bases and J 0 bases; nucleotides not matched to a gene: 4. The V gene's germline CDR1 is DFQATT and CDR2 SNEGSKA (reference sequence). The CDR3 sequence is 16 residues long. The CDR3 nucleotides read TGCAGTGCCTCCGGGACTAGCGGGAGCTCCTACAATGAGCAGTTCTTC. Residues: CSASGTSGSSYNEQFF.